The 27 T cell receptor beta chains reported below all come from one sample, sequenced in a study of cytomegalovirus exposure and HLA in healthy donors. Amplification used 60 Vbeta primers and 13 Jbeta primers. Libraries were prepared by immunoSEQ multiplex PCR; TCRdb keeps only in-frame clonotypes and omits some of them. The sample yields about 120,000 clones, 70% to 80% seen once. The source material was PBMCs. These TCRs come from a middle-aged woman in good health and CMV-seropositive.

The count of this clone is one. V and J are TRBV9 and TRBJ2-7; D gene ambiguous. Per the germline V gene, CDR1 is SGDLS and CDR2 is YYNGEE. V was trimmed by 0 bases and J by 2 bases, leaving 6 bases between them. There are 13 residues in the CDR3. CDR3 in amino acids: CASSVDSPYEQYF. As DNA, the CDR3 is TGTGCCAGCAGCGTAGACTCCCCCTACGAGCAGTACTTC.

Here the CDR3 DNA reads TGTGCCAGCAGCTTAGGGGGGGGAAATTCACCCCTCCACTTT. This gives the protein CASSLGGGNSPLHF. This sequence joins TRBV7-9 and TRBJ1-6; D possibly corresponds to TRBD1 (5 bases). V lost 1 base and J lost 7, with 8 bases in between. CDR3 length equals 14 residues. Germline V gene data show CDR1 as SEHNR and CDR2 as FQNEAQ (reference sequence).

The chain joins TRBV10-3 to TRBJ1-4; TRBD1 matches at 8 bases. The CDR3 contains 16 residues. From germline, CDR1 is ENHRY and CDR2 SYGVKD. With V trimmed by 0 bases and J by 8 bases, 8 bases remained unmatched. CDR3 coding DNA: TGTGCCATCAGTGAGTCTGGACAGGGCGAACCGGAAAAACTGTTTTTT. Amino acids: CAISESGQGEPEKLFF.

The chain combines TRBV19 with TRBJ1-2; D is unclear. Trimming took 4 bases from V and 7 from J, leaving 19 bases between them. This CDR3 is 15 amino acids long. CDR1 is LNHDA and CDR2 is SQIVND in the germline V gene (reference sequence). CDR3 sequence reads: CASSTIDAGLSGYTF. For the CDR3, the DNA is TGTGCCAGTAGTACAATCGACGCAGGTCTATCTGGCTACACCTTC.

The V call is TRBV30, the J call TRBJ1-1; D ambiguous. V was clipped by 2 bases and J by 6 bases, with 19 bases between them. The CDR3 covers 15 residues. The V gene's germline CDR1 is GTSNPN and CDR2 SVGIG (reference sequence). CDR3 in amino acids: CAWSRWTDGRPEAFF. The CDR3 nucleotides read TGTGCCTGGAGTCGATGGACCGACGGGAGGCCTGAAGCTTTCTTT.

V is TRBV7-9 and J is TRBJ1-6, with 8 bases identical to TRBD1. Germline lookup yields CDR1 SEHNR and CDR2 FQNEAQ (reference sequence). Trimming at V came to 6 bases and at J to 7 bases, leaving 8 bases not matched to a gene. CDR3 length: 15 residues. Here the CDR3 DNA reads TGTGCCAGCAGAGTATCCAGGGGGCTCAATTCACCCCTCCACTTT. Translation: CASRVSRGLNSPLHF.

This chain connects TRBV11-1 to TRBJ1-1; 7 bases are shared with TRBD1. The CDR3 covers 16 residues. Germline V CDR1 and CDR2: SGHAT, FQDESV (reference sequence). Unmatched junction bases numbered 10, after V lost 5 bases and J lost 1 base. In DNA form, the CDR3 reads TGTGCCAGCAGCAGATACACAGGGGCTACGAACACTGAAGCTTTCTTT. Translating gives CASSRYTGATNTEAFF. Full variable domain (rest looked up from reference TRBV11-1 and TRBJ1-1): EAEVAQSPRYKITEKSQAVAFWCDPISGHATLYWYRQILGQGPELLVQFQDESVVDDSQLPKDRFSAERLKGVDSTLKIQPAELGDSAMYLCASSRYTGATNTEAFFGQGTRLTVV.

The chain uses TRBV5-4 and TRBJ1-6; TRBD1 might be the D (6 bases). The CDR3 sequence is 15 residues long. CDR1 and CDR2 from the germline V gene are SGHNT and YYREEE (reference sequence). Trimming cost V 2 bases and J 8 bases, with 14 bases left between them. In DNA form, the CDR3 reads TGTGCCAGCAGCTTACCGGGAGGGGGGGATTCACCCCTCCACTTT. Translated, it gives CASSLPGGGDSPLHF.

The chain uses TRBV27 and TRBJ2-2; 9 bases line up with TRBD2. Germline V gene sequence: CDR1 MNHEY, CDR2 SMNVEV (reference sequence). CDR3 length: 14 amino acids. The junction had 4 bases not matched to a gene; V was cut back by 10 bases and J by 1 base. CDR3 amino acids: CATSGTLNTGELFF. The CDR3 nucleotides read TGTGCCACTAGCGGGACATTGAACACCGGGGAGCTGTTTTTT.

CDR3: CAWQGTGNTIYF. The DNA for the CDR3 is TGTGCCTGGCAGGGGACTGGAAACACCATATATTTT. This chain connects TRBV30 to TRBJ1-3, with D tentatively TRBD1 (6 bases). Germline CDR1 is GTSNPN and CDR2 is SVGIG (reference sequence). The V end was cut by 5 bases, the J end by 2 bases, with 7 bases between. The CDR3 has 12 amino acids.

The chain is built from TRBV19 and TRBJ1-5; D gene unclear. Trimming pared 1 base from V and 3 bases from J, leaving 10 bases between. CDR1 LNHDA and CDR2 SQIVND come from the germline V gene (reference sequence). This CDR3 comprises 15 residues. The CDR3 nucleotides read TGTGCCAGTAGTATAGGGCACATTTCCAATCAGCCCCAGCATTTT. This translates into CASSIGHISNQPQHF.

This clone was counted at least ten times. This chain joins TRBV4-2 and TRBJ2-2, with D tentatively TRBD2 (6 bases). The CDR3 spans 15 residues. V was clipped by 0 bases and J by 6 bases, with 11 bases between them. The germline V gene encodes CDR1 LGHNA and CDR2 YNFKEQ. The CDR3 reads CASSQDRGSAGELFF. In nucleotides, the CDR3 is TGTGCCAGCAGCCAAGATCGGGGGTCGGCCGGGGAGCTGTTTTTT.

The chain carries TRBV4-1 and TRBJ1-2; 9 bases are a match to TRBD1. The junction had 5 bases not matched to a gene; V was cut back by 4 bases and J by 5 bases. From germline, CDR1 is MGHRA and CDR2 YSYEKL. This CDR3 has 14 residues. CDR3 in amino acids: CASSRLGQGYGYTF. CDR3 in DNA: TGCGCCAGCAGCCGACTAGGACAGGGGTATGGCTACACCTTC.

V gene TRBV19 combines with J gene TRBJ1-1; no clear D. This CDR3 is built from 15 residues. Germline V gives CDR1 LNHDA, CDR2 SQIVND (reference sequence). V was trimmed by 2 bases and J by 0 bases, leaving 10 bases between them. The CDR3 coding sequence is TGTGCCAGTAGTATATTCGCGGTAATGAACACTGAAGCTTTCTTT. As protein: CASSIFAVMNTEAFF.

Note on this clone: Its ends do not fully match the called genes, so a read error is possible. The chain joins TRBV5-1 to TRBJ2-2; tentatively, D is TRBD1 (6 bases). The germline V gene has CDR1 SGHRS and CDR2 YFSETQ. This CDR3 is built from 11 residues. CDR3 sequence: CASSLEGELLF. CDR3 nucleotide sequence: TGCGCCAGCAGCTTGGAGGGGGAGCTGCTTTTT.

This clone was seen a handful of times. The chain joins TRBV27 to TRBJ2-7; 9 bases align to TRBD1. CDR3 length equals 16 residues. Germline V CDR1 and CDR2: MNHEY, SMNVEV (reference sequence). The trim removed 6 bases at V and 5 bases at J, leaving 14 bases unmatched. In DNA form, the CDR3 reads TGTGCCAGCAGCCCCCTGGACAGGGGCCCCATCAACGAGCAGTACTTC. This encodes CASSPLDRGPINEQYF.

In its sample, this clone was seen once. The V call is TRBV19, the J call TRBJ1-1; TRBD1 aligns across 9 bases. The length of the CDR3 is 13 residues. CDR1 is LNHDA, CDR2 SQIVND, per germline (reference sequence). J was trimmed by 6 bases and V by 4 bases; bases with no gene match: 3. Here the CDR3 DNA reads TGTGCCAGTAGTAGGACAGGGGTCCCTGAAGCTTTCTTT. Its translation: CASSRTGVPEAFF.

This chain connects TRBV9 to TRBJ1-5; TRBD1 matches at 8 bases. Germline-derived CDR1 and CDR2 are SGDLS and YYNGEE. Germline trimming cut 3 bases from V and 5 bases from J; bases unmatched to any gene: 7. The CDR3 covers 15 residues. The CDR3 nucleotides are TGTGCCAGCAGCGCCGGACAGGGAAACCATCAGCCCCAGCATTTT. Its protein product is CASSAGQGNHQPQHF.

The gene calls are TRBV4-2 and TRBJ1-1; the D gene is possibly TRBD1 (5 bases). Trimming stripped 8 bases from V and 11 bases from J, with 24 bases between. Germline loops: CDR1 LGHNA, CDR2 YNFKEQ. The CDR3 totals 14 residues. CDR3 nucleotide sequence: TGTGCCAGCGGGTTGGGTATGGAGCTGCGGGGGGCTTTCTTT. It specifies CASGLGMELRGAFF.

The CDR3 sequence: CAWSIGDYQPQHF. The CDR3, as DNA: TGTGCCTGGAGTATAGGGGATTATCAGCCCCAGCATTTT. The chain is built from TRBV30 and TRBJ1-5, with D tentatively TRBD1 (5 bases). Trimming took 2 bases from V and 5 from J, leaving 10 bases between them. The CDR3 loop spans 13 amino acids. Looked up from germline, CDR1 is GTSNPN and CDR2 is SVGIG (reference sequence).

The V gene is TRBV10-3, the J gene TRBJ1-2, with no clear D. Germline lookup yields CDR1 ENHRY and CDR2 SYGVKD. V lost 8 bases and J 8 bases, leaving 6 bases between the germline ends. This CDR3 has 9 amino acids. The CDR3 loop reads CAIYNGYTF. As DNA, the CDR3 is TGTGCCATCTACAACGGCTACACCTTC.

J is TRBJ1-1 and V is TRBV13, with no clear D. V was cut by 5 bases and J by 5 bases, with 18 bases left in between. CDR3 length: 15 amino acids. Looked up from germline, CDR1 is PRHDT and CDR2 is FYEKMQ (reference sequence). CDR3 amino acids: CASSRGRLEGTEAFF. Written as DNA, the CDR3 is TGTGCCAGCAGCCGGGGAAGATTAGAGGGTACTGAAGCTTTCTTT.

This clone was recorded only once. This chain links TRBV6-5 with TRBJ1-1; D is undetermined. The CDR3 covers 12 residues. V was cut by 5 bases and J by 2 bases, with 6 bases left in between. The germline V gene has CDR1 MNHEY and CDR2 SVGAGI. CDR3 sequence reads: CASSRRNTEAFF. CDR3 bases: TGTGCCAGCAGTCGTAGAAACACTGAAGCTTTCTTT.

The chain joins TRBV12-5 to TRBJ1-1; maybe TRBD1 (5 bases). The CDR3 loop spans 14 amino acids. CDR1 LGHNT and CDR2 FRNRAP come from the germline V gene. Deletions cut 6 bases from V and 7 bases from J, with 18 bases between. The CDR3 DNA sequence: TGTGCTAGTGGCCCCCTGGGGCCGACGGGTGAAGCTTTCTTT. Its protein is CASGPLGPTGEAFF.

This clone was recorded once. CDR3 sequence reads: CSLQGILANYGYTF. DNA of the CDR3: TGCAGCCTCCAGGGGATATTAGCTAACTATGGCTACACCTTC. The rearrangement joins TRBV29-1 to TRBJ1-2; the D gene is possibly TRBD1 (6 bases). This CDR3 has 14 amino acids. Trimming stripped 8 bases from V and 0 bases from J, with 16 bases between. Germline values: CDR1 SQVTM, CDR2 ANQGSEA.

The V call is TRBV4-1, the J call TRBJ2-1; 8 positions match TRBD2. The junction had 9 bases not matched to a gene; V was cut back by 0 bases and J by 14 bases. The CDR3 spans 14 residues. Germline V CDR1 and CDR2: MGHRA, YSYEKL. The CDR3 loop is CASSQEGAGGHKFF. CDR3 bases: TGCGCCAGCAGCCAAGAAGGGGCGGGGGGCCACAAGTTCTTC.

This clone was counted only a few times. This chain connects TRBV6-6 to TRBJ2-5; D gene uncertain. The length of the CDR3 is 11 residues. Trimming shortened V by 6 bases and J by 5 bases, and 7 bases separated the two germline ends. Germline CDR1 reads MNHNY; CDR2 reads SVGAGI (reference sequence). The CDR3 nucleotides read TGTGCCAGCAGCCTCGGGGAGACCCAGTACTTC. It is translated as CASSLGETQYF.